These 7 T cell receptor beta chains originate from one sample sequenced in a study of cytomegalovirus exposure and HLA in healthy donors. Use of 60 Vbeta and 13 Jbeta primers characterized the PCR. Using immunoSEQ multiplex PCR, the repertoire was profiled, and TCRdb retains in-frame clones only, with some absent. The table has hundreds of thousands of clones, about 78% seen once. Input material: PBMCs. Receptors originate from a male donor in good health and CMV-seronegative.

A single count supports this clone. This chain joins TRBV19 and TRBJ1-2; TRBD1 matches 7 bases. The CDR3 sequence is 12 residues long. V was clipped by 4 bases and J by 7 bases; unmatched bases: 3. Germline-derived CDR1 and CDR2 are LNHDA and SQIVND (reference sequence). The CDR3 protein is CASSTYRGGYTF. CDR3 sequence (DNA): TGTGCCAGTAGTACCTACAGGGGTGGCTACACCTTC.

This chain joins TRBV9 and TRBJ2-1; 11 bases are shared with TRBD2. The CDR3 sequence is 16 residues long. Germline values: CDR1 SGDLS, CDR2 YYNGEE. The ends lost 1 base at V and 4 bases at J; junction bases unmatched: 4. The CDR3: CASSVRGTSGYNEQFF. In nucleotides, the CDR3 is TGTGCCAGCAGCGTACGAGGGACTAGCGGTTACAATGAGCAGTTCTTC. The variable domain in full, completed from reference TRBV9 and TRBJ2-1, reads DSGVTQTPKHLITATGQRVTLRCSPRSGDLSVYWYQQSLDQGLQFLIQYYNGEERAKGNILERFSAQQFPDLHSELNLSSLELGDSALYFCASSVRGTSGYNEQFFGPGTRLTVL.

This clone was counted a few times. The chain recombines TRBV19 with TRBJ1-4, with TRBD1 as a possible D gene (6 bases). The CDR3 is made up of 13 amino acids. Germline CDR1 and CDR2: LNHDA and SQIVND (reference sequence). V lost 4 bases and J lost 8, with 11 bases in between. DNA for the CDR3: TGTGCCAGTAGTAGGGGACATTCAGAAAAACTGTTTTTT. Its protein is CASSRGHSEKLFF.

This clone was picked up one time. In DNA, the CDR3 is TGCGCCAGCAGCCAAGTAAGACTAGCGTCCAAGGGAGTTGGGAATGAGCAGTTCTTC. It codes for CASSQVRLASKGVGNEQFF. The V gene is TRBV4-1, the J gene TRBJ2-1; 8 bases agree with TRBD2. The CDR3 extends over 19 amino acids. V shed 1 base and J 7 bases; nucleotides not matched to a gene: 18. Germline CDR1 MGHRA, CDR2 YSYEKL.

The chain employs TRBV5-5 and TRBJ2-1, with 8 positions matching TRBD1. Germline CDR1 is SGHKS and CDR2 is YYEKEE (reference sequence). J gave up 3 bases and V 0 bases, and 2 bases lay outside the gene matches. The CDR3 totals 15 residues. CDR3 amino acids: CASSLEDRVYNEQFF. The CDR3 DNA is TGTGCCAGCAGCTTGGAGGACAGGGTCTACAATGAGCAGTTCTTC.

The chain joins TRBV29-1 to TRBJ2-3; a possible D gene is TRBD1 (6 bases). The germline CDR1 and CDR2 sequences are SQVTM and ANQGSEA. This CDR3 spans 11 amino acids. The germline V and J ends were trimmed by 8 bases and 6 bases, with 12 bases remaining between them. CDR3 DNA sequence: TGCAGCATGGGGGCCGGGGATACGCAGTATTTT. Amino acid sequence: CSMGAGDTQYF.

The CDR3 reads CASQPGTSGRYEQFF. As DNA, the CDR3 is TGCGCCAGCCAGCCGGGGACTAGCGGGAGATATGAGCAGTTCTTC. The rearrangement links TRBV4-1 to TRBJ2-1, with TRBD2 matching 14 bases. V was pared by 8 bases and J by 8 bases, with 8 bases of the junction left unmatched. CDR1 is MGHRA and CDR2 is YSYEKL in the germline V gene. The CDR3 is made up of 15 amino acids.